A selection of T cell receptor beta chains follows, all from one sample in a study of technical replicates of blood from a handful of donors. Only in-frame clones appear in the TCRdb table, and some are missing; sequencing was by immunoSEQ multiplex PCR. The sample holds around 100,000 clones, 85% to 95% seen once. Source material: T cells isolated from PBMCs. These TCRs come from a human donor in good health. The CDR3 runs from the conserved cysteine through the conserved F or W. The D gene is left open where the match is weak. Expanded clones are given a class, and other clones once, few, many or no size at all.

>NA|TRBV19|14|TRBJ1-3|NA
CASNEGYSGNTIYF
TGTGCCAGTAACGAGGGCTACTCTGGAAACACCATATATTTT
>NA|TRBV6-6|14|TRBJ2-3|TRBD2
CASTGTSGRDTQYF
TGTGCCAGCACTGGGACTAGCGGGAGAGATACGCAGTATTTT
>NA|TRBV29-1|13|TRBJ1-2|NA
CSVSTGANYGYTF
TGCAGCGTCTCGACAGGCGCCAACTATGGCTACACCTTC
>once|TRBV28|12|TRBJ2-3|TRBD1
CASSDRGRPQSF
TGTGCCAGCAGTGACAGGGGGCGCCCACAATCTTTT
>NA|TRBV11-3|14|TRBJ2-7|TRBD1
CASSFRDSRYEQYF
TGTGCCAGCAGCTTTCGGGACAGCCGCTACGAGCAGTACTTC
>NA|TRBV9|14|TRBJ2-7|NA
CASSGDSSSYEQYF
TGTGCCAGCAGCGGAGACAGTTCCTCCTACGAGCAGTACTTC
>NA|TRBV6-6|13|TRBJ2-7|TRBD1
CASSLQGAHEQYF
TGTGCCAGCAGTCTCCAGGGGGCCCACGAGCAGTACTTC
>NA|TRBV7-2|15|TRBJ2-7|TRBD2
CASSLLGLVAHEQYF
TGTGCCAGCAGCTTATTGGGACTAGTAGCCCACGAGCAGTACTTC
>NA|TRBV19|18|TRBJ2-1|TRBD2
CASSIRLAGAVTYNEQFF
TGTGCCAGTAGTATTCGACTAGCGGGAGCCGTTACCTACAATGAGCAGTTCTTC
>NA|TRBV9|15|TRBJ2-7|TRBD2
CASSEGLAGAYEQYF
TGTGCCAGCAGCGAGGGACTAGCGGGAGCCTACGAGCAGTACTTC
>NA|TRBV28|13|TRBJ2-2|TRBD1
CAAGQGPTGELFF
TGTGCCGCAGGACAGGGCCCCACCGGGGAGCTGTTTTTT
>NA|TRBV7-9|15|TRBJ2-2|NA
CASSLQGSVTGELFF
TGTGCCAGCAGCTTGCAGGGATCGGTCACCGGGGAGCTGTTTTTT
>NA|TRBV5-1|17|TRBJ2-1|TRBD2
CASSLVGSGVVKNEQFF
TGCGCCAGCAGCTTGGTGGGTAGCGGGGTCGTTAAGAATGAGCAGTTCTTC
>NA|TRBV11-2|13|TRBJ1-3|NA
CASTTGFGNTIYF
TGTGCCAGCACAACAGGGTTTGGAAACACCATATATTTT
>few|TRBV11-3|13|TRBJ1-1|NA
CASSLDPELEAFF
TGTGCCAGCAGCTTAGATCCTGAGTTAGAAGCTTTCTTT
>NA|TRBV4-1|18|TRBJ2-4|TRBD2
CASSPSKTSGRGAYIQYF
TGCGCCAGCAGCCCCTCGAAGACTAGCGGGAGAGGAGCATACATTCAGTACTTC
>NA|TRBV2|16|TRBJ2-1|TRBD1
CASRRLTGITYNEQFF
TGTGCCAGCAGACGACTGACAGGGATCACCTACAATGAGCAGTTCTTC
>NA|TRBV7-9|12|TRBJ1-1|NA
CASSAGMIEAFF
TGTGCCAGCAGCGCAGGAATGATTGAAGCTTTCTTT
>NA|TRBV10-3|13|TRBJ2-1|TRBD2
CAVLAGGAVEQFF
TGTGCCGTCCTAGCGGGAGGGGCGGTTGAGCAGTTCTTC
>NA|TRBV7-2|15|TRBJ2-3|TRBD2
CASSLRLASTDTQYF
TGTGCCAGCAGCTTACGACTAGCGAGCACAGATACGCAGTATTTT
>once|TRBV6-6|15|TRBJ2-1|NA
CASSYVRGGYNEQFF
TGTGCCAGCAGTTACGTGCGGGGTGGCTACAATGAGCAGTTCTTC
>NA|TRBV21-1|15|TRBJ2-5|NA
CASRRIQGQQETQYF
TGTGCCTCTCGCCGAATACAGGGCCAACAAGAGACCCAGTACTTC
>NA|TRBV9|15|TRBJ2-2|TRBD1
CASSVGQGYTGELFF
TGTGCCAGCAGCGTAGGACAGGGTTACACCGGGGAGCTGTTTTTT
>NA|TRBV10-3|14|TRBJ2-7|NA
CAITSGSNSYEQYF
TGTGCCATCACTTCCGGGAGCAACTCCTACGAGCAGTACTTC
>NA|TRBV10-3|15|TRBJ2-3|NA
CAISETQGDPDTQYF
TGTGCCATCAGTGAAACACAGGGAGACCCGGATACGCAGTATTTT
>NA|TRBV11-3|12|TRBJ1-2|NA
CASSSGLGGYTF
TGTGCCAGCAGCTCAGGGCTCGGAGGCTACACCTTC
>NA|TRBV15|15|TRBJ2-4|TRBD1
CATSNSGGAGNIQYF
TGTGCCACCAGCAATTCAGGGGGCGCGGGGAACATTCAGTACTTC
>NA|TRBV29-1|17|TRBJ2-6|TRBD1
CSVEGNRGVSGANVLTF
TGCAGCGTTGAAGGGAACAGGGGAGTTTCTGGGGCCAACGTCCTGACTTTC
>NA|TRBV27|11|TRBJ2-7|NA
CASSSAYEQYF
TGTGCCAGCAGTTCTGCCTACGAGCAGTACTTC
>NA|TRBV18|17|TRBJ2-2|NA
CASSPLFEATNTGELFF
TGTGCCAGCTCACCCTTGTTCGAGGCCACGAACACCGGGGAGCTGTTTTTT
>once|TRBV27|13|TRBJ1-1|NA
CASSVSKNTEAFF
TGTGCCAGCAGTGTGTCCAAGAACACTGAAGCTTTCTTT
>NA|TRBV11-1|18|TRBJ2-7|NA
CASSSRPGTFHIDYEQYF
TGTGCCAGCAGCTCTAGACCCGGGACATTTCATATTGATTACGAGCAGTACTTC
>NA|TRBV18|14|TRBJ2-5|TRBD1
CASSQTGVTETQYF
TGTGCCAGCTCGCAGACAGGGGTGACTGAGACCCAGTACTTC
>NA|TRBV30|16|TRBJ2-3|TRBD2
CAWSFRTSGRSDTQYF
TGTGCCTGGAGTTTCCGGACTAGCGGGAGGTCAGATACGCAGTATTTT
>NA|TRBV30|15|TRBJ2-3|NA
CAWSVLGTSTDTQYF
TGTGCCTGGAGTGTCCTCGGGACTAGCACAGATACGCAGTATTTT
>NA|TRBV12-5|14|TRBJ2-1|TRBD2
CASGFGLAGGEQFF
TGTGCTAGTGGTTTTGGACTAGCGGGAGGTGAGCAGTTCTTC
>NA|TRBV27|16|TRBJ1-1|TRBD1
CASQSSDRLMNTEAFF
TGTGCCAGCCAGTCCTCGGACAGGCTGATGAACACTGAAGCTTTCTTT
>NA|TRBV5-1|15|TRBJ2-5|TRBD2
CASSFGGGPQETQYF
TGCGCCAGCAGCTTTGGGGGAGGGCCCCAAGAGACCCAGTACTTC
>NA|TRBV2|13|TRBJ1-2|NA
CASSIDSNYGYTF
TGTGCCAGCAGTATAGACAGTAACTATGGCTACACCTTC
>once|TRBV9|16|TRBJ2-3|TRBD1
CASSVWTGGKADTQYF
TGTGCCAGCAGCGTATGGACAGGGGGCAAGGCAGATACGCAGTATTTT
>NA|TRBV27|13|TRBJ1-4|NA
CASSLGRNEKLFF
TGTGCCAGCAGTCTGGGGCGGAATGAAAAACTGTTTTTT
>NA|TRBV19|13|TRBJ1-4|TRBD1
CASSKDREEKLFF
TGTGCCAGTAGTAAGGACAGGGAAGAAAAACTGTTTTTT
>NA|TRBV6-6|16|TRBJ2-6|NA
CASSLRVSSGANVLTF
TGTGCCAGCAGCCTGAGGGTTTCTAGTGGGGCCAACGTCCTGACTTTC
>NA|TRBV21-1|17|TRBJ2-1|NA
CASSLKDRYHAYNEQFF
TGTGCCAGCAGCTTGAAAGACAGGTATCATGCCTACAATGAGCAGTTCTTC
>NA|TRBV28|14|TRBJ2-7|TRBD2
CASSTSGDSYEQYF
TGTGCCAGCAGTACTAGCGGGGATTCCTACGAGCAGTACTTC
>NA|TRBV2|14|TRBJ2-7|TRBD2
CASSGTSGSYEQYF
TGTGCCAGCAGTGGGACTAGCGGATCCTACGAGCAGTACTTC
>NA|TRBV20-1|11|TRBJ1-2|TRBD1
CSVRGLDGYTF
TGCAGTGTTAGGGGGCTAGATGGCTACACCTTC
>NA|TRBV6-1|15|TRBJ2-7|NA
CASSEVVTRVDEQYF
TGTGCCAGCAGTGAAGTCGTGACTAGGGTTGACGAGCAGTACTTC
>NA|TRBV28|12|TRBJ2-3|NA
CASSLLTDTQYF
TGTGCCAGCAGTCTACTCACAGATACGCAGTATTTT
>once|TRBV7-2|15|TRBJ1-4|NA
CASSLSRGTNEKLFF
TGTGCCAGCAGCTTAAGTAGGGGAACTAATGAAAAACTGTTTTTT
>NA|TRBV6-5|14|TRBJ1-1|TRBD1
CASRTGGMNTEAFF
TGTGCCAGCAGAACAGGGGGCATGAACACTGAAGCTTTCTTT
>NA|TRBV10-2|16|TRBJ2-2|NA
CASSEQGLTNTGELFF
TGCGCCAGCAGTGAGCAGGGACTTACGAACACCGGGGAGCTGTTTTTT